This T cell receptor (beta chain) was captured by sequencing in a study of CD8 T cells in ankylosing spondylitis. This clonotype occurred a few times. What it binds is unknown. Study findings and constraints: Disease-linked clones were CD8+ and relatively rare in peripheral blood. Existing reports had already noted some motif variants in reactive arthritis synovial fluid and blood. There was reportedly significant enrichment of clones that were disease-linked in matched ankylosing spondylitis synovial fluid. It appeared that ankylosing spondylitis blood was characterized by a TCR beta motif of fewer than ten highly homologous variants.

In making TCR beta libraries, quantitative 5'-RACE with molecular barcodes was used. TCRdb re-called the 5' RACE reads through MiXCR, storing one row per CDR3 protein. The sample carries around 770,000 distinct CDR3 sequences, 15% to 20% recorded once. Germline values: CDR1 SGHTA, CDR2 FQGNSA. This CDR3 region has 17 residues. With 5 bases removed from V and 3 bases from J, the gap between germline ends came to 20 bases. The chain joins TRBV7-2 to TRBJ1-3; D is unclear. The sample taken for sequencing was blood, either unsorted or a sorted T cell fraction (not recorded which). The receptor was derived from a male donor with ankylosing spondylitis. CDR3 nucleotides: TGTGCCAGCAGCCCCCAAATCGGGTCGAGAATTGGAAACACCATATATTTT. This codes for CASSPQIGSRIGNTIYF.